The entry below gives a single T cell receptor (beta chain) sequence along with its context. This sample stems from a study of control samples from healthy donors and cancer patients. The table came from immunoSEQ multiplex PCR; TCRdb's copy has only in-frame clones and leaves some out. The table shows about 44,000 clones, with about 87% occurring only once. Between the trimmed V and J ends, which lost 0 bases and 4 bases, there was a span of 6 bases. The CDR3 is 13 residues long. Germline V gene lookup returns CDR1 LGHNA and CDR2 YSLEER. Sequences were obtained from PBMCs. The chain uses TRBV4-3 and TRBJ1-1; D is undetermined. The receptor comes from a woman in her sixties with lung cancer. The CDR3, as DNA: TGCGCCAGCAGCCAAGATTTACCCACTGAAGCTTTCTTT. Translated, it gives CASSQDLPTEAFF.